The clone carrying this T cell receptor (beta chain) was counted ten times or more. The CDR3 length is 14 residues. V lost 2 bases, J lost 3 bases, and 13 bases lay in between. CDR1 is SQVTM and CDR2 is ANQGSEA in the germline V gene. This specimen comes from a study of Graves' ophthalmopathy and Graves' hyperthyroidism. For repertoire sequencing, the TCR beta CDR3 regions were amplified from RNA transcripts. The first round was an RT-PCR with HTBI primers, and the second round was a multiplex PCR. TCRdb called the multiplex PCR reads again in MiXCR, with one record for every CDR3 protein. The sample has 200,000 to 250,000 distinct CDR3 sequences, roughly 21% seen once.

This rearrangement joins TRBV29-1 to TRBJ1-2, with TRBD1 as a possible D gene (6 bases). Sequencing used peripheral blood. The receptor comes from a woman between 50 and 59 years old with Graves' ophthalmopathy. The CDR3 nucleotides are TGCAGCGTTGAATCCTTCAGGGGAGACTATGGCTACACCTTC. Its translation: CSVESFRGDYGYTF.